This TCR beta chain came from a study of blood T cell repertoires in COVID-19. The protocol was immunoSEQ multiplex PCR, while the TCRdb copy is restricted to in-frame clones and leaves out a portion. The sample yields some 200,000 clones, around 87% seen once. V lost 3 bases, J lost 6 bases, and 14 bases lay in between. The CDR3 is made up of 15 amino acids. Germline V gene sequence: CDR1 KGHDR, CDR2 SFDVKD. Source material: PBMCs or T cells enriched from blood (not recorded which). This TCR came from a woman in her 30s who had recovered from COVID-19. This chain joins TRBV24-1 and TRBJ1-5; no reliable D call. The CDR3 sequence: CATSDEGSGSQPQHF. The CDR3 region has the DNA TGTGCCACCAGTGATGAGGGATCGGGAAGTCAGCCCCAGCATTTT.